The count of the clone carrying this T cell receptor (beta chain) is one. An end of the junction does not agree with germline; a read error may underlie this. Germline CDR1 and CDR2: SEHNR and FQNEAQ (reference sequence). CDR3 length: 15 amino acids. This record belongs to a study of blood T cell repertoires in COVID-19. Study at large: Samples came from the United States, Italy and Spain, spanning acute and convalescent COVID-19.

A Seattle source enrolled patients during active infection and followed them longitudinally. In the authors' methods: Amplification of reference gene primers provided the estimated nucleated cell counts. TCRdb's table, derived via immunoSEQ multiplex PCR, lists solely in-frame clones and lacks some. For V, J and clone size, that table is used; D and trimming come from the DNA. Among 45,000 to 70,000 clones listed, approximately 86% were seen once. J is TRBJ1-4 and V is TRBV7-9; D is uncertain. The clonotype comes from a woman at least 80 years old with COVID-19, enrolled during active disease. The sequenced sample consisted of peripheral blood. The CDR3 spells CASSLVAATNEKLFF. CDR3 nucleotide sequence: TGTGCCAGCAGTTTAGTAGCTGCAACTAATGAAAAACTGTTTTTT.